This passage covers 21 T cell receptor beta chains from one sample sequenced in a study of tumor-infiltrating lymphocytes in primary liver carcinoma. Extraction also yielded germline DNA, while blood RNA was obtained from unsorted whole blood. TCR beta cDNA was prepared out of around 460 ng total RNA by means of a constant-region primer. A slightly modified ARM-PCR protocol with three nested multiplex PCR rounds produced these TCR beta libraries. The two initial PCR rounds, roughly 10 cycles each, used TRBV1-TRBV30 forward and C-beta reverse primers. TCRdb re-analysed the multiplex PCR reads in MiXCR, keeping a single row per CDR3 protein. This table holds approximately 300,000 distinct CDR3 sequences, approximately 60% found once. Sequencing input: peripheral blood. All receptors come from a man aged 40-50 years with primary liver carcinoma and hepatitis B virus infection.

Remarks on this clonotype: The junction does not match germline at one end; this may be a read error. The CDR3 spells CASSLGNQEIQYF. The CDR3 coding sequence is TGCGCCAGCAGCTTGGGAAATCAAGAGATCCAGTACTTC. The chain uses TRBV5-1 and TRBJ2-5, with D unclear. Per germline, CDR1 SGHRS and CDR2 YFSETQ. This CDR3 contains 13 residues.

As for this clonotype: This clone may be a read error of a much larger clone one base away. The CDR3 reads CTSSITGTSGSVQYF. In DNA, the CDR3 is TGTACCAGTAGTATAACCGGGACTAGCGGGTCGGTGCAGTACTTC. The chain employs TRBV19 and TRBJ2-7, with 12 positions matching TRBD2. The CDR3 has 15 amino acids. The germline gives CDR1 LNHDA, CDR2 SQIVND (reference sequence).

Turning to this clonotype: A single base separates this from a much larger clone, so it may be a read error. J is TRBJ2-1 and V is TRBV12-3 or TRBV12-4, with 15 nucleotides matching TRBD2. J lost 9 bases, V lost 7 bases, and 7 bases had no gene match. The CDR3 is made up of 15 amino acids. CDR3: CASNLGLAGGREQFF. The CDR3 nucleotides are TGTGCCAGCAACTTGGGACTAGCGGGAGGTCGTGAGCAGTTCTTC.

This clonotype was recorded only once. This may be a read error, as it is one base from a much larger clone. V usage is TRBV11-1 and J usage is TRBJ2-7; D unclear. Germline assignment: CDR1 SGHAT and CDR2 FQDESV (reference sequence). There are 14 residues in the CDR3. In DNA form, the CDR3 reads TGTGCCAGCAGCTTAGGGGCTTCGGTCTACGGGCAGTACTTC. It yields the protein CASSLGASVYGQYF.

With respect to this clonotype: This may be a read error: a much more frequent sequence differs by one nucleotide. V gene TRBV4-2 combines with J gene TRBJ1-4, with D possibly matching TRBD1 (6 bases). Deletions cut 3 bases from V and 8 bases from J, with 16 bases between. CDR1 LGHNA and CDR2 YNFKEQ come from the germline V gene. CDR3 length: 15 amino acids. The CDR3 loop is CASSHETGTIEKLFF. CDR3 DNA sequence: TGTGCCAGCAGCCATGAGACAGGTACGATCGAAAAACTGTTTTTT.

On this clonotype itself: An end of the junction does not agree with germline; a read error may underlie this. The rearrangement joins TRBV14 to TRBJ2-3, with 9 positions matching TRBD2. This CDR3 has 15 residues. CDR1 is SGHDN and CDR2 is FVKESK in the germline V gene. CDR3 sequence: CASGQGLAGADTQYF. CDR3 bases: TGTGCCAGCGGCCAAGGATTAGCGGGAGCAGATACGCAGTATTTT.

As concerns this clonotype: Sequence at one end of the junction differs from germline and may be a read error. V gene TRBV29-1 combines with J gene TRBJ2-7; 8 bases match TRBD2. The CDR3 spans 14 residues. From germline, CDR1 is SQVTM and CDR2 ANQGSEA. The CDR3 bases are TGCACCGTTATTGCCCCTAGCGGGTCCTACGAGCAGTACTTC. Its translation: CTVIAPSGSYEQYF.

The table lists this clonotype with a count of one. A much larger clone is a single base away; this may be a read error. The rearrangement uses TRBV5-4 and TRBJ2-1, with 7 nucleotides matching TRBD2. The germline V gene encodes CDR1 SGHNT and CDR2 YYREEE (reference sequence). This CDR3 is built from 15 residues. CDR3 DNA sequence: TGTGCCAGCAGCTTGGGCACTAGCGTGGACAATAAGCAGTTCTTC. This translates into CASSLGTSVDNKQFF.

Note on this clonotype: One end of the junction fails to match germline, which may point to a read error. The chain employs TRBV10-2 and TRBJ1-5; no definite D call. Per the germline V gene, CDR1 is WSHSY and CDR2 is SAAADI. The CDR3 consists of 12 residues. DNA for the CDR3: TGCCCCAGCAGTGAGTCGCAGTCAGTTCAGCATTTT. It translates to CPSSESQSVQHF.

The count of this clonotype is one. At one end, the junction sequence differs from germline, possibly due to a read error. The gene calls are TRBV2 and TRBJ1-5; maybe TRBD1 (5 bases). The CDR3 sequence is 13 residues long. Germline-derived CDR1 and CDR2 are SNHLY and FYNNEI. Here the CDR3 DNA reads TGTGCCAGCAGGGGGGACGCCGTGGGGCCCCAGCGTTTT. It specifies CASRGDAVGPQRF.

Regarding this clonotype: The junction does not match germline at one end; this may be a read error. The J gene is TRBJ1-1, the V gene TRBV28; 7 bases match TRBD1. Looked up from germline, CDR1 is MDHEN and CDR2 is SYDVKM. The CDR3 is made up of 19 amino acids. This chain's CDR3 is CASSLGVPTGRITNTGAFF. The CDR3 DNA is TGTGCCAGCAGTTTAGGCGTACCGACAGGGCGTATAACGAACACTGGAGCTTTCTTT.

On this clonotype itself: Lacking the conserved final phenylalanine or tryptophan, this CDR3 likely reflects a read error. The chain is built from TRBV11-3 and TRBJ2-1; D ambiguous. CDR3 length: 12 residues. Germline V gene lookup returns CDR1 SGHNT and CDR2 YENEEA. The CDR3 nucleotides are TGTGCCAGGAGCTTAACGACGGATGAGCAGTTCCTC. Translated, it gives CARSLTTDEQFL.

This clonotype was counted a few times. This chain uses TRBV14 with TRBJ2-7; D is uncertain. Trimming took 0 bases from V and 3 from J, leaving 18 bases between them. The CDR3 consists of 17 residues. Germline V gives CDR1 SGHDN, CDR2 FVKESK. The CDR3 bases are TGTGCCAGCAGCCAAGAATTTCTCGCGGCCGAGTTCTACGAGCAGTACTTC. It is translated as CASSQEFLAAEFYEQYF.

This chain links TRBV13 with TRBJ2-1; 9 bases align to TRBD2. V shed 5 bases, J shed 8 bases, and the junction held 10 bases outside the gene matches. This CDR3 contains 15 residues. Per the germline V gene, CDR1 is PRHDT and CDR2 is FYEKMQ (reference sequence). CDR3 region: CASSLWSSGSDEQFF. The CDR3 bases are TGTGCCAGCAGCCTCTGGAGTAGCGGGAGCGATGAGCAGTTCTTC.

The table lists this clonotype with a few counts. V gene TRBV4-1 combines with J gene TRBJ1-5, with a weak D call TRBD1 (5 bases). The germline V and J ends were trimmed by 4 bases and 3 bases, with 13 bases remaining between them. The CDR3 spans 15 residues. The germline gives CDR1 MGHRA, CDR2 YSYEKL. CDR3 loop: CASSPVRGINQPQHF. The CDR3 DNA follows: TGCGCCAGCAGCCCGGTGCGGGGGATCAATCAGCCCCAGCATTTT.

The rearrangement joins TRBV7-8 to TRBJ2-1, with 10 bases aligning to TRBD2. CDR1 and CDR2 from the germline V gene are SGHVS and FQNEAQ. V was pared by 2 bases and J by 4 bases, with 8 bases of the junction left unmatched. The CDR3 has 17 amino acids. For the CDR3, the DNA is TGTGCCAGCAGCTTAAGCGGGAGGGCCTATAGGTACAATGAGCAGTTCTTC. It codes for CASSLSGRAYRYNEQFF. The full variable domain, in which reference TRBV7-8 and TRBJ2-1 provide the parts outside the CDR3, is GAGVSQSPRYKVAKRGQDVALRCDPISGHVSLFWYQQALGQGPEFLTYFQNEAQLDKSGLPSDRFFAERPEGSVSTLKIQRTQQEDSAVYLCASSLSGRAYRYNEQFFGPGTRLTVL.

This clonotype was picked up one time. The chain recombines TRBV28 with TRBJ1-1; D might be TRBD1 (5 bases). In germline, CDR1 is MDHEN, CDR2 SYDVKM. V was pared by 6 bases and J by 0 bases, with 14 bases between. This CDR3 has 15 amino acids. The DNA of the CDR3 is TGTGCCAGCAGACCCTCACGGGGCGTGAACACTGAAGCTTTCTTT. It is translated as CASRPSRGVNTEAFF.

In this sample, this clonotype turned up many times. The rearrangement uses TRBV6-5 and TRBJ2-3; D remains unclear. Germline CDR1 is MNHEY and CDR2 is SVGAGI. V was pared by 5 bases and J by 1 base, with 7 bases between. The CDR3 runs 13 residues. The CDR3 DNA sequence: TGTGCCAGCAGTAGCCCGGGCACAGATACGCAGTATTTT. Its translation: CASSSPGTDTQYF.

CDR3 coding DNA: TGCAACGTCTCATCCATGTCCTACGAGCAGTACTTC. Residues: CNVSSMSYEQYF. The V gene is TRBV29-1, the J gene TRBJ2-7, with D unclear. Germline CDR1 reads SQVTM; CDR2 reads ANQGSEA. The CDR3 is 12 residues long.

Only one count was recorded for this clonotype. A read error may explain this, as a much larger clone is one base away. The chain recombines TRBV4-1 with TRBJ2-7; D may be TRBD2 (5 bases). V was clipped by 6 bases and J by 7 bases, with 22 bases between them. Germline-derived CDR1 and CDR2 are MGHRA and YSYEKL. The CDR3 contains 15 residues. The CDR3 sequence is CASSSNLGSPGEQYF. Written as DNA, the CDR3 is TGCGCCAGCAGTTCTAACCTTGGGTCCCCGGGAGAGCAGTACTTC.

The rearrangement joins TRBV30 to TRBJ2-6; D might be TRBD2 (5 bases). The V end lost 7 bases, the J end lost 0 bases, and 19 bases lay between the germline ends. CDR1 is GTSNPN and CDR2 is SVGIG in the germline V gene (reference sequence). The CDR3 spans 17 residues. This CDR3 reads CAFQASRRLSGANVLTF. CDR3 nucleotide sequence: TGTGCCTTCCAGGCTAGCAGGAGACTCTCTGGGGCCAACGTCCTGACTTTC.